This TCR beta chain is drawn from a study of blood T cell repertoires in COVID-19. About the research overall: COVID-19 samples from acute and convalescent phases originated in the United States, Italy and Spain.

Measured with immunoSEQ multiplex PCR; TCRdb has only the in-frame clones, and not every one. This table holds roughly 100,000 clones, about 90% found once. The CDR3 runs to 13 residues. V lost 6 bases and J lost 5, with 13 bases in between. Per germline, CDR1 MNHEY and CDR2 SVGAGI. The sequence derives from a human donor in a cohort sampled during active COVID-19. Sequenced: peripheral blood. V gene TRBV6-5 combines with J gene TRBJ2-5, with D perhaps TRBD2 (5 bases). CDR3 region: CASRTPGGETQYF. CDR3 bases: TGTGCCAGCAGAACTCCGGGCGGGGAGACCCAGTACTTC.